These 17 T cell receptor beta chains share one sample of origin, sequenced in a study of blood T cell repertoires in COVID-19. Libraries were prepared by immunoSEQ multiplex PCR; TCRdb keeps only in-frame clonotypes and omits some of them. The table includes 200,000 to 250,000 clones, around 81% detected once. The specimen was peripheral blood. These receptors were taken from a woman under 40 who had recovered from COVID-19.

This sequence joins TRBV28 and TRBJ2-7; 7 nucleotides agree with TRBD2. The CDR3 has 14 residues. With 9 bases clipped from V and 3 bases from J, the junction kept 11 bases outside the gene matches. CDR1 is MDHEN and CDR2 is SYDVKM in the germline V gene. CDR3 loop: CASGIPGLNYEQYF. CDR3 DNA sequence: TGTGCCAGTGGAATTCCGGGACTAAACTACGAGCAGTACTTC.

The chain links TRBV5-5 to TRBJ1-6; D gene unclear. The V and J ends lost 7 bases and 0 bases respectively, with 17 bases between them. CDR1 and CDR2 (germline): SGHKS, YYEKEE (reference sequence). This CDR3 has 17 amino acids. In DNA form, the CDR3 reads TGTGCCAGCTTTCTCCGAGGGCAGAGCTCCTATAATTCACCCCTCCACTTT. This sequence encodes CASFLRGQSSYNSPLHF.

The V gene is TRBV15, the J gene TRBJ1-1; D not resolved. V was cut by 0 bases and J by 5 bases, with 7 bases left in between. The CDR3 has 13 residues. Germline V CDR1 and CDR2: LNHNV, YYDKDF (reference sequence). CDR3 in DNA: TGTGCCACCAGCAGAGATCCGGGAACTGAAGCTTTCTTT. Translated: CATSRDPGTEAFF.

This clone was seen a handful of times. This CDR3 reads CASTVTSSGVSYEQYF. CDR3 bases: TGTGCCTCCACCGTGACTAGCAGTGGGGTCTCCTACGAGCAGTACTTC. The genes are TRBV30 and TRBJ2-7, with 7 nucleotides matching TRBD2. With 7 bases clipped from V and 0 bases from J, the junction kept 15 bases outside the gene matches. This CDR3 comprises 16 residues. In germline, CDR1 is GTSNPN, CDR2 SVGIG (reference sequence).

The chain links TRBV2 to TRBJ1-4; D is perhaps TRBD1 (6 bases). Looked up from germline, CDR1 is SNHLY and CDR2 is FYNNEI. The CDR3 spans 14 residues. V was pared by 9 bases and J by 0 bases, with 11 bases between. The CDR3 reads CASTGLATNEKLFF. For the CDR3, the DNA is TGTGCCAGTACAGGGTTAGCAACTAATGAAAAACTGTTTTTT.

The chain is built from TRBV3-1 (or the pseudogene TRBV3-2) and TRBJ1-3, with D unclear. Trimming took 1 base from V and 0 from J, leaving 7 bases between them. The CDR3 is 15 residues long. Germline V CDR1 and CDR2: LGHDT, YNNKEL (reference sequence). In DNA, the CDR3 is TGTGCCAGCAGCCAAGCATCGGGCTCTGGAAACACCATATATTTT. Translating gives CASSQASGSGNTIYF.

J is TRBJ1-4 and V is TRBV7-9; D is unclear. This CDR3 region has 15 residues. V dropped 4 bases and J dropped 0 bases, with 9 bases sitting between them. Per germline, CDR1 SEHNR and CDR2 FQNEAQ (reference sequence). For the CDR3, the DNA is TGTGCCAGCAGCTCCCCCCAGGCAACTAATGAAAAACTGTTTTTT. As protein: CASSSPQATNEKLFF.

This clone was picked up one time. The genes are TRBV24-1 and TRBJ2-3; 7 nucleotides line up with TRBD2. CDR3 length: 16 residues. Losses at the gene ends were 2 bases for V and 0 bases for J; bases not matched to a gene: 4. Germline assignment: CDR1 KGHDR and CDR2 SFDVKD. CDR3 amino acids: CATSDYASGSTDTQYF. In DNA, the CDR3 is TGTGCCACCAGTGATTATGCTAGCGGAAGCACAGATACGCAGTATTTT.

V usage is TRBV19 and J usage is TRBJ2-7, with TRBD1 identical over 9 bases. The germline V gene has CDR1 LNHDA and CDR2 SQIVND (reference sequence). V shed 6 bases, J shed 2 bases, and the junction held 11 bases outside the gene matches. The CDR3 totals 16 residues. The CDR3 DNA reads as TGTGCCAGTAGCCCCTGGGGGACAGGGAAACCCTACGAGCAGTACTTC. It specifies CASSPWGTGKPYEQYF.

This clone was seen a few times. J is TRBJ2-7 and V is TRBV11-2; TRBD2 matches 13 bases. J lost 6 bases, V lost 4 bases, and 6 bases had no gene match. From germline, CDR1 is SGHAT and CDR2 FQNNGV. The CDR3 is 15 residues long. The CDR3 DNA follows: TGTGCCAGCAGCTGGGGACTAGCGGGAATTGCCGAGCAGTACTTC. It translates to CASSWGLAGIAEQYF.

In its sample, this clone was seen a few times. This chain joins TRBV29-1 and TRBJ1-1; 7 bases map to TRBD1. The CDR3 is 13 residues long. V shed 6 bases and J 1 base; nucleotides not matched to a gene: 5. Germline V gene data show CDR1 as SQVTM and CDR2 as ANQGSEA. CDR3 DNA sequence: TGCAGCGTCTCGTGGACAGGGAACACTGAAGCTTTCTTT. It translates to CSVSWTGNTEAFF. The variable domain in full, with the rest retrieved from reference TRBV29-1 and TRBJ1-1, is SAVISQKPSRDICQRGTSLTIQCQVDSQVTMMFWYRQQPGQSLTLIATANQGSEATYESGFVIDKFPISRPNLTFSTLTVSNMSPEDSSIYLCSVSWTGNTEAFFGQGTRLTVV.

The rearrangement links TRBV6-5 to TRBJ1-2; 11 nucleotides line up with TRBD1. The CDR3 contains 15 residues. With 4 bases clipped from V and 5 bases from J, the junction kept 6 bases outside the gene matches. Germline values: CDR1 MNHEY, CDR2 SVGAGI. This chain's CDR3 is CASSSPGQGEYGYTF. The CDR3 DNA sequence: TGTGCCAGCAGTTCCCCGGGACAGGGGGAATATGGCTACACCTTC.

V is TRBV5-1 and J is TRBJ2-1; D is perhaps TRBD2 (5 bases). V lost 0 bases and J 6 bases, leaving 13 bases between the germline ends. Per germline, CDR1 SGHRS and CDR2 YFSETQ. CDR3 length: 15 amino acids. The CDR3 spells CASSLVVGASNEQFF. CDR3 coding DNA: TGCGCCAGCAGCTTGGTAGTGGGAGCGAGCAATGAGCAGTTCTTC. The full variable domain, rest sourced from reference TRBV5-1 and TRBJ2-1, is KAGVTQTPRYLIKTRGQQVTLSCSPISGHRSVSWYQQTPGQGLQFLFEYFSETQRNKGNFPGRFSGRQFSNSRSEMNVSTLELGDSALYLCASSLVVGASNEQFFGPGTRLTVL.

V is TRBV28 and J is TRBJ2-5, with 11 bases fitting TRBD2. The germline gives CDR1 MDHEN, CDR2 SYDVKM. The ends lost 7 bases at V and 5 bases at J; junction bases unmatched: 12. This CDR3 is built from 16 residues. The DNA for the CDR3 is TGTGCCAGCACATGGCTAGCGGGAGGAGGGTGGGAGACCCAGTACTTC. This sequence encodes CASTWLAGGGWETQYF. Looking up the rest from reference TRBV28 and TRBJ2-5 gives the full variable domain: DVKVTQSSRYLVKRTGEKVFLECVQDMDHENMFWYRQDPGLGLRLIYFSYDVKMKEKGDIPEGYSVSREKKERFSLILESASTNQTSMYLCASTWLAGGGWETQYFGPGTRLLVL.

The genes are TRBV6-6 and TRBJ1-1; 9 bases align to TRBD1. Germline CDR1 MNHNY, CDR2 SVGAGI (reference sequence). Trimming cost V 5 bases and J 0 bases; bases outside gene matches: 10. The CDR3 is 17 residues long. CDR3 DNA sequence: TGTGCCAGCAGTCCAAAGACAGGGGGATTCATGAACACTGAAGCTTTCTTT. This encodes CASSPKTGGFMNTEAFF.

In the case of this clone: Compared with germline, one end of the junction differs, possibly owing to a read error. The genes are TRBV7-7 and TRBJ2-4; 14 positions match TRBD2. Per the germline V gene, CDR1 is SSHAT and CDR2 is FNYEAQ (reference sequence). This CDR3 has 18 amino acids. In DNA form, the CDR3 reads TGTGCTAGCAGCTTCGGGACTAGCGGGAGCCTGGCCAAAAACATTCAGTACTTC. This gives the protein CASSFGTSGSLAKNIQYF.

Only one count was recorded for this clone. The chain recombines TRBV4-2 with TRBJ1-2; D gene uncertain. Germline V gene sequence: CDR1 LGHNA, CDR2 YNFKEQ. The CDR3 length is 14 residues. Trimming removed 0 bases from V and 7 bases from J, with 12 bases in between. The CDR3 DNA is TGTGCCAGCAGCCAAGATCCGGGTCGCGGTGGCTACACCTTC. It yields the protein CASSQDPGRGGYTF.